This TCR beta chain was documented in a study of T-cell reconstitution after alpha-beta-depleted transplantation in children. This clonotype has only a few counts. Trimming removed 0 bases at V and 6 bases at J, with 14 bases between. CDR1 and CDR2 (germline): SGHNT, YYREEE (reference sequence). The CDR3 length is 15 residues. Unique molecular identifiers featured in how the TCRbeta library was prepared. MiXCR was run by TCRdb on the PCR reads, yielding one entry per CDR3 protein. The profile covers 500,000 to 650,000 distinct CDR3 sequences, with over 10% appearing a single time and over 2% taken by the ten largest.

The sequence was obtained from a male patient between 5 and 17 years old who had a stem cell transplant for acute myeloid leukemia, so the T cells may come from the graft donor. The sample in question was PBMCs, mostly from graft donor cells, obtained 360 days after TCRalphabeta/CD19-depleted stem cell transplant. The J gene is TRBJ2-3, the V gene TRBV5-4; unclear D gene. As DNA, the CDR3 is TGTGCCAGCAGCTTGGATCACAAGGGTACCGATACGCAGTATTTT. Its protein product is CASSLDHKGTDTQYF.